Listed below are T cell receptor beta chains from one sample, sequenced in a study of blood T cells in healthy people across ages. TCRdb recomputed calls from the 5' RACE reads with MiXCR, one row per CDR3 protein. Among 1.2 million to 1.5 million distinct CDR3 sequences listed, approximately 63% were seen once. The specimen was blood. The receptor source for this set is a man aged 18 to 30 in good health. Each CDR3 is given with its conserved first and last residue. The order of the fields is J gene, D gene, V gene, CDR3 protein. A D gene is named only where the DNA matches it firmly.

>TRBJ1-2|.|TRBV28
CASSFGQEFYGYTF
>TRBJ2-2|.|TRBV10-3
CAISDRTVNTGELFF
>TRBJ2-1|.|TRBV12-3/TRBV12-4
CASSSLVDEQFF
>TRBJ2-5|.|TRBV7-2
CASSSPTGGIVETQYF
>TRBJ1-2|.|TRBV10-3
CAISEGDYGYTF
>TRBJ2-7|TRBD2|TRBV6-5
CASSYALREGPVIQVGREQYF
>TRBJ2-7|TRBD1|TRBV10-3
CAISDSGTGGGTYEQYF
>TRBJ1-5|.|TRBV6-5
CASRSVNGQPQHF
>TRBJ2-3|TRBD2|TRBV4-2
CASSQDLGAGGPVDTQYF
>TRBJ2-2|.|TRBV7-8
CASSLVALTNTGELFF
>TRBJ1-2|.|TRBV12-3/TRBV12-4
CASSLGGQRRLGGYTF
>TRBJ2-1|TRBD1|TRBV2
CASVPTDRSSNEQFF
>TRBJ1-5|.|TRBV20-1
CSARVTGYQPQHF
>TRBJ1-2|TRBD1|TRBV7-9
CASSSDSTGFNGYTF
>TRBJ2-7|TRBD2|TRBV20-1
CSATWGGAYEQYF
>TRBJ2-7|.|TRBV10-3
CATGRGRVSYEQYF
>TRBJ2-1|.|TRBV11-1
CVSSLVKGPPSEQFF
>TRBJ1-1|.|TRBV9
CASSVALPASGTEAFF
>TRBJ2-3|.|TRBV27
CASSRPGPMVDTQYF
>TRBJ2-1|.|TRBV7-2
CASSLVQRPRYNEQFF
>TRBJ2-2|.|TRBV12-3/TRBV12-4
CASSLAAGELFF
>.|TRBD1|TRBV7-2
CASCNRGWETQYF
>TRBJ2-7|.|TRBV4-3
CASSQGMGTYEQYF
>TRBJ2-1|TRBD1|TRBV2
CASIRGRGEQFF
>TRBJ1-2|.|TRBV15
CATSRERQNYGYTF
>TRBJ2-1|TRBD2|TRBV6-1
CASKGLGYSEQFF
>TRBJ2-7|TRBD1|TRBV24-1
CATSEPQGARSEQYF
>TRBJ1-2|.|TRBV29-1
CSVLPGGWGYTF
>TRBJ2-7|.|TRBV4-1
CASSDTGYSYEQYF